This entry concerns a single T cell receptor beta chain. The data were produced by immunoSEQ multiplex PCR, yet TCRdb's version contains in-frame clones alone and is incomplete. The sample records over 10,000 clones, roughly four fifths being singletons. These data originate in a study of sequential checkpoint blockade in melanoma. Study as a whole: First-line arms were nivolumab then ipilimumab, or the reverse, randomized 1:1.

CDR3 length equals 15 residues. The germline CDR1 and CDR2 sequences are LNHDA and SQIVND (reference sequence). Regarding treatment: randomized to nivolumab then ipilimumab (arm A) or the reverse (arm B). Here the sequenced sample was CD8+ T cells sorted from blood (inferred from file names), taken from a patient given nivolumab and ipilimumab in sequence. The chain combines TRBV19 with TRBJ2-5; D call uncertain. The J call may be mistaken, given a closer DNA end match to TRBJ2-7. The sequence was collected from a human donor with melanoma. CDR3 sequence reads: CASSNPAASSYEQYF. The CDR3 DNA sequence: TGTGCCAGTAGTAATCCTGCGGCTAGCTCCTACGAGCAGTACTTC.